The present entry profiles one T cell receptor (beta chain) with its context. Carrying UMI labels, the TRB cDNA libraries were prepared through 5' RACE. TCRdb reworked the 5' RACE reads into one entry per CDR3 protein, no DNA. The data show some 130,000 distinct CDR3 sequences, and the top ten clones hold just under 0.5%. CDR3 length: 13 amino acids. From germline, CDR1 is MNHEY and CDR2 SMNVEV (reference sequence). The sample is drawn from a study of CXCR3-negative and CXCR3-positive naive CD8 T cells. The sequence derives from a human donor in good health. Some clones in this sample may be carry-over from other donors' samples. Sequenced material: naive CXCR3- CD8+ T cells from blood. Subset in this sample: CD45RO-CCR7+CD27+CD95- naive CD8+ T cells lacking CXCR3 (TNR3-). This chain links TRBV27 with TRBJ2-2; the TRBD1 assignment by TCRdb is unverifiable without DNA. The CDR3 reads CASSQGSQEELFF.